Listed below are T cell receptor beta chains from one sample, sequenced in a study of blood T cells in healthy people across ages. TCRdb ran MiXCR on the 5' RACE reads and lists one entry per CDR3 protein. This table has about 780,000 distinct CDR3 sequences, around 45% appearing once. The sequencing sample was made of blood. All receptors come from a man at least 80 years old in good health. CDR3s include the opening cysteine and the closing phenylalanine or tryptophan. The order of the fields is CDR3 length, V gene, D gene, clone size, J gene, CDR3 DNA, CDR3 protein. D genes are given only for firm matches. Only part of the rows carry a size: once, few, many, or a class if the clone is expanded.

>14|TRBV28|TRBD1|NA|TRBJ2-7
TGTGCCAGCAGCGAGGGACAGGTGAAGGTCGAGCAGTACTTC
CASSEGQVKVEQYF
>15|TRBV2|TRBD1|many|TRBJ2-1
TGTGCCAGCAGCCCGGACAGGGGAGGTTACAATGAGCAGTTCTTC
CASSPDRGGYNEQFF
>13|TRBV10-1|NA|NA|TRBJ2-1
TGCGCCAGCAGTGAGTCGGGGGCGGATGAGCAGTTCTTC
CASSESGADEQFF
>16|TRBV7-3|TRBD1|NA|TRBJ2-3
TGTGCCAGCAGCTCAGACCTCGGACAGGGCCCAGATACGCAGTATTTT
CASSSDLGQGPDTQYF
>16|TRBV13|TRBD1|NA|TRBJ2-5
TGTGCCAGCAGCTTGGACAGGGTGGGACTGGAAGCGACCCAGTACTTC
CASSLDRVGLEATQYF
>17|TRBV5-1|TRBD2|NA|TRBJ2-5
TGCGCCAACAGCTTGGGCCTAGCGGGGGGACCCCAAGAGACCCAGTACTTC
CANSLGLAGGPQETQYF
>12|TRBV12-3/TRBV12-4|NA|many|TRBJ2-7
TGTGCCAGCAGTTTAGGGGGCGGCGAGCAGTACTTC
CASSLGGGEQYF
>15|TRBV20-1|NA|NA|TRBJ2-1
TGCAGTGCTGACCCTCGCCGGCTAGCTTACAATGAGCAGTTCTTC
CSADPRRLAYNEQFF
>17|TRBV10-3|TRBD1|NA|TRBJ2-1
TGTGCCCTATCCAAGGCAGGGGGCAGCGCCCCCGGGAATGAGCAGTTCTTC
CALSKAGGSAPGNEQFF
>17|TRBV7-2|NA|few|TRBJ2-5
TGTGCCAGCAGCAAAAGTCCCCCGGGGAGCCCTATAGAGACCCAGTACTTC
CASSKSPPGSPIETQYF
>13|TRBV28|NA|NA|TRBJ1-5
TGTGCCAGCAGTTCCCTGGACGATCAGCCCCAGCATTTT
CASSSLDDQPQHF
>16|TRBV4-2|NA|many|TRBJ2-1
TGTGCCAGCAGCCAAGTCGCTAAAGGGATGAGCAATGAGCAGTTCTTC
CASSQVAKGMSNEQFF
>17|TRBV5-1|TRBD1|NA|TRBJ1-6
TGCGCCAGCAGCTTGGCCGGCTCAGGGGGAGCTAATTCACCCCTCCACTTT
CASSLAGSGGANSPLHF
>15|TRBV15|TRBD2|many|TRBJ2-7
TGTGCCACCAGCAGAGGACTAGCGGGAACCTACGAGCAGTACTTC
CATSRGLAGTYEQYF
>11|TRBV20-1|NA|NA|TRBJ1-1
TGCAGTGCTAGAGGCCTCCCTGAAGCTTTCTTT
CSARGLPEAFF
>16|TRBV11-3|TRBD2|NA|TRBJ2-7
TGTGCCAGCAGCTCCGGACTAGCGGGAGCAAAGTACGAGCAGTACTTC
CASSSGLAGAKYEQYF
>13|TRBV20-1|TRBD2|NA|TRBJ2-7
TGCAGTGCTAGCCCACTAGCGGACTACGAGCAGTACTTC
CSASPLADYEQYF
>16|TRBV11-3|NA|NA|TRBJ2-5
TGTGCCAGCAGCTTAGTCGGGGCGGTTCCGCAAGAGACCCAGTACTTC
CASSLVGAVPQETQYF
>14|TRBV5-1|NA|NA|TRBJ2-7
TGCGCCACGAAACCACAAGGGGACTCCTACGAGCAGTACTTC
CATKPQGDSYEQYF
>14|TRBV7-2|TRBD1|few|TRBJ2-5
TGTGCCAGCAGCTTTGGACAGGGAGGCTTGGAGCAGTACTTC
CASSFGQGGLEQYF
>15|TRBV29-1|TRBD1|NA|TRBJ2-2
TGCAGCGTCGCTACCGGGACAGGGGGCACCGGGGAGCTGTTTTTT
CSVATGTGGTGELFF
>12|TRBV6-1|TRBD1|NA|TRBJ2-5
TGTGCCACCTGGGACAGATATGTGGAGCAGTACTTC
CATWDRYVEQYF
>15|TRBV6-2/TRBV6-3|TRBD1|NA|TRBJ1-2
TGTGCCACCCTAGGGAGGGGGCGAGACGACTATGGCTACACCTTC
CATLGRGRDDYGYTF
>15|TRBV5-5|TRBD2|NA|TRBJ2-7
TGTGCCAGCAGATCGGGACTAGCGGAGCCATACGAGCAGTACTTC
CASRSGLAEPYEQYF
>15|TRBV9|NA|NA|TRBJ2-3
TGTGCCAGCAGCCCCAGGGGCAGGGAGACAGATACGCAGTATTTT
CASSPRGRETDTQYF
>15|TRBV29-1|TRBD2|once|TRBJ2-2
TGCAGCGTTGAAGTTCCTAGCGGGCACACCGGGGAGCTGTTTTTT
CSVEVPSGHTGELFF
>17|TRBV4-1|TRBD2|NA|TRBJ2-1
TGCGCCAGCAGCCAAGATTACCCGGGAGGGCCCTACAATGAGCAGTTCTTC
CASSQDYPGGPYNEQFF